These T cell receptor beta chains were read from a single sample in a study of vaccination and CD4 T cells after COVID-19. TCRdb reprocessed the PCR reads via MiXCR and lists one record per CDR3 protein. The sample contains 15,000 to 25,000 distinct CDR3 sequences, 50% to 70% of which appear only once. The antigens for these receptors are not known. The source material was CD4+ T cells from blood, cultured in vitro, sampled after SARS-CoV-2 vaccination. All receptors come from a human donor who had recovered from COVID-19. CDR3s include the opening cysteine and the closing phenylalanine or tryptophan. Each record gives: V gene, J gene, clone size, D gene, CDR3 DNA, CDR3 protein. The D gene is left open where the match is weak. Clone size, where shown, is once, few, many, or a class for clones that have expanded.

TRBV7-9	TRBJ1-6	NA	TRBD1	TGTGCCAGCAGCCCACCCGGGACAGGGTATTCACCCCTCCACTTT	CASSPPGTGYSPLHF
TRBV7-9	TRBJ2-7	NA	NA	TGTGCCAGCAGCCCCCTAGGGAGCTCCTACGAGCAGTACTTC	CASSPLGSSYEQYF
TRBV30	TRBJ1-1	NA	TRBD1	TGTGCCGCAGATCTAACCGGGACAGGGGGTTACACTGAAGCTTTCTTT	CAADLTGTGGYTEAFF
TRBV6-1	TRBJ1-5	NA	NA	TGTGCCAGCAGTCTGCAGGGTAATCAGCCCCAGCATTTT	CASSLQGNQPQHF
TRBV7-2	TRBJ2-7	NA	NA	TGTGCCAGCAGCCCTAGCGGAGGGGGGGGCGAGCAGTACTTC	CASSPSGGGGEQYF
TRBV19	TRBJ2-2	NA	NA	TGTGCCAGTAGTCTCCGGGTGCGCACCGGGGAGCTGTTTTTT	CASSLRVRTGELFF
TRBV9	TRBJ1-2	NA	NA	TGTGCCAGCAGCCCCAACCCGGGTTCTAACTATGGCTACACCTTC	CASSPNPGSNYGYTF
TRBV20-1	TRBJ2-5	NA	NA	TGCAGTGCTATGGAACTAGTTGGCCAAGAGACCCAGTACTTC	CSAMELVGQETQYF
TRBV20-1	TRBJ2-3	NA	NA	TGCAGTGCCAGGGACTTCCCCGGCACAGATACGCAGTATTTT	CSARDFPGTDTQYF
TRBV20-1	TRBJ1-1	few	TRBD1	TGCAGTGCTAGAGCTCGACAGGGGGCGATCACTGAAGCTTTCTTT	CSARARQGAITEAFF
TRBV7-9	TRBJ1-6	NA	NA	TGTGCCAGCAGCTATACGGGACATCGTCACAATTCACCCCTCCACTTT	CASSYTGHRHNSPLHF
TRBV18	TRBJ1-5	NA	NA	TGTGCCAGCTCACCACCCCCAGGAGCCAATCAGCCCCAGCATTTT	CASSPPPGANQPQHF
TRBV24-1	TRBJ2-3	NA	TRBD1	TGTGCCACCCAGGGGGCGATCACAGATACGCAGTATTTT	CATQGAITDTQYF
TRBV6-1	TRBJ1-5	once	TRBD1	TGTGCCAGCGGAACCGGGACAGATGGCAATCAGCCCCAGCATTTT	CASGTGTDGNQPQHF
TRBV11-3	TRBJ1-2	NA	NA	TGTGCCAGCAGCACCTTTGAGGGGGGCGCGAAAGGCTACACCTTC	CASSTFEGGAKGYTF
TRBV6-1	TRBJ1-6	NA	NA	TGTGCCAGCAGTGAAGGGGCAGAGAATTCACCCCTCCACTTT	CASSEGAENSPLHF
TRBV11-2	TRBJ2-7	NA	TRBD1	TGTGCCAGCAGCTTAGCACAGGGGGAGCAGTACTTC	CASSLAQGEQYF
TRBV5-4	TRBJ2-2	once	TRBD2	TGTGCCAGCAGCTTGGACCCCACTAGCGGGCGTAACACCGGGGAGCTGTTTTTT	CASSLDPTSGRNTGELFF
TRBV30	TRBJ1-5	NA	NA	TGTGCCTGGAGTTCTCATGGAGGTAACTGGGGTCAGCCCCAGCATTTT	CAWSSHGGNWGQPQHF
TRBV7-2	TRBJ1-3	NA	NA	TGTGCCAGCACCTCTCGGCCCAGTGGAAACACCATATATTTT	CASTSRPSGNTIYF
TRBV19	TRBJ2-5	few	NA	TGTGCCAGTAGTATACCACAAGGAGGGAGCGAGACCCAGTACTTC	CASSIPQGGSETQYF
TRBV7-9	TRBJ2-5	NA	NA	TGTGCCAGCAGCTTAGTGGGCCGGCCCCAAGAGACCCAGTACTTC	CASSLVGRPQETQYF
TRBV15	TRBJ2-2	NA	NA	TGTGCCACCAGCAGAGGACGGATAGTCGCGAACGCCGGGGAGCTGTTTTTT	CATSRGRIVANAGELFF
TRBV15	TRBJ1-4	few	NA	TGTGCCACCAGGAGAGGGACGGATGAAAAACTGTTTTTT	CATRRGTDEKLFF
TRBV5-4	TRBJ1-2	NA	NA	TGTGCCAGCAGCTTGGGTCTTGGGGGATATGGCTACACCTTC	CASSLGLGGYGYTF
TRBV7-2	TRBJ2-1	NA	NA	TGTGCCAGCAGCTTCTCCAGGGAAAATTACAATGAGCAGTTCTTC	CASSFSRENYNEQFF
TRBV28	TRBJ1-2	once	NA	TGTGCCAGCAGTTTAAACTTAAGGGGAATCGATGGCTACACCTTC	CASSLNLRGIDGYTF
TRBV7-3	TRBJ2-3	NA	TRBD2	TGTGCCAGCAGCTTAACGCCAACGACTAGCGGGAGCTCTTACATGCAGTATTTT	CASSLTPTTSGSSYMQYF
TRBV7-6	TRBJ2-1	NA	NA	TGTGCCAGCAGCACAGCCGGGGGGCCGTTAAGTGAGCAGTTCTTC	CASSTAGGPLSEQFF
TRBV6-1	TRBJ1-1	NA	TRBD1	TGTGCCAGCACCCGACGACCGACAGGGGACACTGAAGCTTTCTTT	CASTRRPTGDTEAFF
TRBV28	TRBJ2-7	NA	TRBD2	TGTGCCAGCAGTGGGAAAACTAGCGCGTACTCCTACGAGCAGTACTTC	CASSGKTSAYSYEQYF
TRBV27	TRBJ2-1	NA	TRBD2	TGTGCCAGCAGTGAGGGGAGGGGAGGGCCGAAAGGGCAGTTCTTC	CASSEGRGGPKGQFF
TRBV20-1	TRBJ1-4	NA	NA	TGCAGTGCTGGAATAGGGGAAAAACTGTTTTTT	CSAGIGEKLFF
TRBV12-3/TRBV12-4	TRBJ1-1	NA	NA	TGTGCCAGCAGTTTACCGGGCCGAAAAGCTTTCTTT	CASSLPGRKAFF
TRBV19	TRBJ2-7	few	NA	TGTGCCAGCAGCGGGACAGCCTACGAGCAGTACTTC	CASSGTAYEQYF
TRBV11-3	TRBJ1-2	NA	TRBD1	TGTGCCAGCAGCATCGAGGGACAGGGCTATGTTGGCTACACCTTC	CASSIEGQGYVGYTF